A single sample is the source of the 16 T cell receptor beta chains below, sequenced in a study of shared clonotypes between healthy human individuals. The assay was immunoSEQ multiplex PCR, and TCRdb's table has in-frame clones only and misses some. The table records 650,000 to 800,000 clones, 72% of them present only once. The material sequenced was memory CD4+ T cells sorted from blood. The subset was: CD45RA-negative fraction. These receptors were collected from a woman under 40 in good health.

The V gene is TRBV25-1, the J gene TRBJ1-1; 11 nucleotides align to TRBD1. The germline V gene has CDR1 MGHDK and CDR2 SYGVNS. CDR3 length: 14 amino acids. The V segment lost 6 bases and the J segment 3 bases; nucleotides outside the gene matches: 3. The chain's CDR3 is CASSGTGGDTEAFF. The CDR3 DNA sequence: TGTGCCAGCAGCGGGACAGGGGGGGACACTGAAGCTTTCTTT.

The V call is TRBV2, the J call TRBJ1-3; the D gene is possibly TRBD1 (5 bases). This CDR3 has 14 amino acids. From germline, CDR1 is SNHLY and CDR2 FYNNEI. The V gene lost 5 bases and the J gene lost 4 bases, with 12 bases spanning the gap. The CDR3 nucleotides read TGTGCCAGCAGTACTACAGGCTCCGGAAACACCATATATTTT. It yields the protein CASSTTGSGNTIYF. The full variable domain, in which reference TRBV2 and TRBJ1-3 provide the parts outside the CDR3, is EPEVTQTPSHQVTQMGQEVILRCVPISNHLYFYWYRQILGQKVEFLVSFYNNEISEKSEIFDDQFSVERPDGSNFTLKIRSTKLEDSAMYFCASSTTGSGNTIYFGEGSWLTVV.

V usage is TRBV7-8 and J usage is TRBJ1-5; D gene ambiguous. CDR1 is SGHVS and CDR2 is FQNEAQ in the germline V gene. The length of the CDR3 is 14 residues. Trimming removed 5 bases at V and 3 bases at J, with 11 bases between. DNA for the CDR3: TGTGCCAGCAGCCTAGTTACGTACAATCAGCCCCAGCATTTT. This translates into CASSLVTYNQPQHF.

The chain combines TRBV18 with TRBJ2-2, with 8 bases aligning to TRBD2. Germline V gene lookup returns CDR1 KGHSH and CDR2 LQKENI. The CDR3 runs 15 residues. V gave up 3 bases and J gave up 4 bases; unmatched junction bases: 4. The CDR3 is CASSPNSGITGELFF. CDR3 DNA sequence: TGTGCCAGCTCACCGAATAGCGGGATCACCGGGGAGCTGTTTTTT.

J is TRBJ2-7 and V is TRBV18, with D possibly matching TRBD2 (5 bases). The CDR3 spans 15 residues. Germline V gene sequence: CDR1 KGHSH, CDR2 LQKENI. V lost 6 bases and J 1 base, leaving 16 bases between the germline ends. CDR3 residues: CASSLGLMVSYEQYF. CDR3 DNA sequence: TGTGCCAGCTCTCTAGGACTGATGGTTTCCTACGAGCAGTACTTC.

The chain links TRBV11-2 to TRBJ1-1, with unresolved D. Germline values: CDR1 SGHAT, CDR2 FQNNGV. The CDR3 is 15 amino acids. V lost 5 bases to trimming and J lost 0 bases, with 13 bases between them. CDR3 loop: CASSPPGSLNTEAFF. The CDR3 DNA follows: TGTGCCAGCAGCCCACCGGGTTCGTTGAACACTGAAGCTTTCTTT.

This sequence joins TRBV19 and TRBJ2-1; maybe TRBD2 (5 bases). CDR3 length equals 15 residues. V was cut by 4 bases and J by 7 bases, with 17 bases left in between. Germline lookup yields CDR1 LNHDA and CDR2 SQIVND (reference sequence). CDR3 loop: CASSRLPAGPNEQFF. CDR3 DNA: TGTGCCAGTAGTAGACTCCCGGCGGGCCCGAATGAGCAGTTCTTC.

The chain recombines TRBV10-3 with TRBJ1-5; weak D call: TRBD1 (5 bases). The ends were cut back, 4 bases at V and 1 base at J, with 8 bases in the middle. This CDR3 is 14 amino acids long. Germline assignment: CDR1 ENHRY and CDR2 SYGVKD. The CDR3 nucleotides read TGTGCCATCAGTGGGGGGATCAGCAATCAGCCCCAGCATTTT. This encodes CAISGGISNQPQHF.

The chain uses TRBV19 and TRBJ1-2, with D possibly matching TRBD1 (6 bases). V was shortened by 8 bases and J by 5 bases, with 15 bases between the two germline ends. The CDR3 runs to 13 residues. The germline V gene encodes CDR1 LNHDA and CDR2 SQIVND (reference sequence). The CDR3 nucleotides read TGTGCCAGTCGCGGAGAGGGGGGTTATGGCTACACCTTC. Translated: CASRGEGGYGYTF.

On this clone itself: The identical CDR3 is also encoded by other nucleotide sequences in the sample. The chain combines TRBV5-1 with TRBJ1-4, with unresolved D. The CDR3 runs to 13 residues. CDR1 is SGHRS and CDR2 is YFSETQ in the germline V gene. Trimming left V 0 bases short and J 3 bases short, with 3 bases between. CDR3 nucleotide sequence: TGCGCCAGCAGCTTGGGACCTAATGAAAAACTGTTTTTT. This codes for CASSLGPNEKLFF.

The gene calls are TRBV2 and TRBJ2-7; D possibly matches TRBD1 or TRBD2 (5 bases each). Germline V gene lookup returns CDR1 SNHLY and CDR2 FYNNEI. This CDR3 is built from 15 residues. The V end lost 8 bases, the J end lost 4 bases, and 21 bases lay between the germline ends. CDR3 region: CASSRGAGSMYEQYF. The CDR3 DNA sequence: TGTGCCAGCTCACGGGGCGCAGGGTCAATGTACGAGCAGTACTTC.

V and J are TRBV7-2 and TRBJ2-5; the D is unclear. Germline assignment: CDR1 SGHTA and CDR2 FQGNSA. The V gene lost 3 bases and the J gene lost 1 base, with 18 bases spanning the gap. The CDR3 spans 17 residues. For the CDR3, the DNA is TGTGCCAGCAGCTTTCGGGTAGGAGCAGGAACCCAAGAGACCCAGTACTTC. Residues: CASSFRVGAGTQETQYF.

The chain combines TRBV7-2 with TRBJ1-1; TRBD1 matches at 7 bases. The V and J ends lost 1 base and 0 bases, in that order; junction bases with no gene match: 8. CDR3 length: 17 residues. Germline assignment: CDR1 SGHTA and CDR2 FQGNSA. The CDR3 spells CASSLGGDSRMNTEAFF. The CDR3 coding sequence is TGTGCCAGCAGCTTAGGGGGGGACAGCCGAATGAACACTGAAGCTTTCTTT.

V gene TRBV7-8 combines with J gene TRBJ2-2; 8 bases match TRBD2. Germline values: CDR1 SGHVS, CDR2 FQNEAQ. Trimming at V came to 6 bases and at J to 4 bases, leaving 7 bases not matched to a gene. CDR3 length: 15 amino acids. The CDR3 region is CASSVREGTTGELFF. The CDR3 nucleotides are TGTGCCAGCAGTGTCCGGGAGGGAACCACCGGGGAGCTGTTTTTT.

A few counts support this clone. The CDR3 is CASSPLGTSSRGGAGANVLTF. Written as DNA, the CDR3 is TGTGCCAGCTCACCACTGGGAACTTCGAGCCGAGGGGGAGCTGGGGCCAACGTCCTGACTTTC. The chain employs TRBV18 and TRBJ2-6; a possible D gene is TRBD1 (6 bases). In germline, CDR1 is KGHSH, CDR2 LQKENI. V was pared by 1 base and J by 2 bases, with 24 bases between. The CDR3 has 21 residues.

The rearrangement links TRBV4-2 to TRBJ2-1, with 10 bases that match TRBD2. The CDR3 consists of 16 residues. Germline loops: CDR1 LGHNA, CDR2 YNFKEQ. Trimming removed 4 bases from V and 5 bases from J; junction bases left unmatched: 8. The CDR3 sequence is CASSPLGLAKNNEQFF. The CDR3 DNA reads TGTGCCAGCAGCCCACTGGGACTAGCGAAGAACAATGAGCAGTTCTTC.